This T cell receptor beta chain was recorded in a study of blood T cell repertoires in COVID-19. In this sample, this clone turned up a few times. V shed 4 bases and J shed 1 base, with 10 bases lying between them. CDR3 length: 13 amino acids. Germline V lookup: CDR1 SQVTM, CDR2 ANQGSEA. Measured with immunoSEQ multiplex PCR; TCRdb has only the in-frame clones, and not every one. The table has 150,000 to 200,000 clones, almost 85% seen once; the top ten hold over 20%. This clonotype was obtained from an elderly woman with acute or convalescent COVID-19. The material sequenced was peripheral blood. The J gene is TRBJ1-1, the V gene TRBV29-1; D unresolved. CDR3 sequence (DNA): TGCAGCGTTGTTTTGAACAGGAACACTGAAGCTTTCTTT. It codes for CSVVLNRNTEAFF.